Reported below is one T cell receptor beta chain. The antigen remains undetermined. A single record per CDR3 protein comes from TCRdb applying MiXCR to the RT-PCR reads. The sample consists of about 650,000 distinct CDR3 sequences, 13% to 15% of them appearing once. The data belong to a study of response to subunit inactivated influenza vaccine. Study findings and constraints: Few new T cells, the authors suggested, are recruited by each seasonal influenza vaccination.

V was pared by 0 bases and J by 3 bases, with 15 bases between. The germline gives CDR1 MNHEY, CDR2 SVGEGT. This CDR3 comprises 16 residues. The sequencing used PBMCs from blood, collected around 15 days before vaccination. The V and J genes are TRBV6-2 or TRBV6-3 and TRBJ2-7; D gene uncertain. The clonotype originates from a middle-aged man who received an inactivated influenza vaccine. The CDR3 nucleotides are TGTGCCAGCAGTTACTCGATATCCGGGTCGTACTACGAGCAGTACTTC. Encoded protein: CASSYSISGSYYEQYF.